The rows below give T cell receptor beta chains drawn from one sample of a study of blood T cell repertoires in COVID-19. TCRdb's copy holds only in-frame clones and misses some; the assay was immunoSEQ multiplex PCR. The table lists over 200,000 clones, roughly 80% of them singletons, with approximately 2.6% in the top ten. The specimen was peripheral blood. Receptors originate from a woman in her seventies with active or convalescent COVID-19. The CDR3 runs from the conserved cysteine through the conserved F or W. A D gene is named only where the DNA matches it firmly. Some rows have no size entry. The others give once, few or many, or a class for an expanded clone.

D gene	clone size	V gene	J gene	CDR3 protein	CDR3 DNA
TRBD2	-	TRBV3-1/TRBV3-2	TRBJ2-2	CASSPRAGVSNTGELFF	TGTGCCAGCAGCCCACGAGCGGGGGTGTCGAACACCGGGGAGCTGTTTTTT
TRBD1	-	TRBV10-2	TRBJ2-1	CASTLGQGAINEQFF	TGCGCCAGCACCCTGGGACAGGGGGCTATCAATGAGCAGTTCTTC
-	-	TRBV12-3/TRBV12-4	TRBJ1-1	CASSFGKRTEAFF	TGTGCCAGCAGTTTTGGTAAGAGGACTGAAGCTTTCTTT
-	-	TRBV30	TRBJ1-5	CAWSLTGAQPQHF	TGTGCCTGGAGCCTGACAGGTGCTCAGCCCCAGCATTTT
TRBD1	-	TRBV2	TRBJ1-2	CASRFTGGENGYTF	TGTGCCAGCAGATTTACAGGGGGCGAGAATGGCTACACCTTC
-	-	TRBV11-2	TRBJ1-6	CASSLGAGGGADNSPLHF	TGTGCCAGCAGCTTAGGGGCGGGGGGGGGAGCGGATAATTCACCCCTCCACTTT
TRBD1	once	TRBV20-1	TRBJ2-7	CSATRGYEQYF	TGCAGTGCCACCAGGGGGTACGAGCAGTACTTC
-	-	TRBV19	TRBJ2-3	CASSRAPRDTQYF	TGTGCCAGTAGTAGGGCCCCCAGGGATACGCAGTATTTT
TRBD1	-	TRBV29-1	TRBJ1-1	CSVQHDRGNTEAFF	TGCAGCGTTCAACACGACAGGGGGAACACTGAAGCTTTCTTT
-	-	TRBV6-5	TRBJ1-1	CASSYSRDTEAFF	TGTGCCAGCAGTTACTCCCGGGACACTGAAGCTTTCTTT
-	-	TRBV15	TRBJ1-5	CATSRDPTGYQPQHF	TGTGCCACCAGCAGAGACCCGACGGGATATCAGCCCCAGCATTTT
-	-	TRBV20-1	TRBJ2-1	CSASEDPQGEQFF	TGCAGTGCTAGTGAGGACCCCCAGGGTGAGCAGTTCTTC
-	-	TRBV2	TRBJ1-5	CASSEVGGFGNQPQHF	TGTGCCAGCAGTGAAGTTGGAGGGTTCGGCAATCAGCCCCAGCATTTT
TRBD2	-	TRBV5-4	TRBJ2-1	CASSREPTSGGREEQFF	TGTGCCAGCAGCCGTGAACCCACTAGCGGGGGCCGGGAAGAGCAGTTCTTC
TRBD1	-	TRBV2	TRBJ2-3	CASSGQGIPDTQYF	TGTGCCAGCAGTGGACAGGGGATTCCAGATACGCAGTATTTT
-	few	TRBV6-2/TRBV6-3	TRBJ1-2	CASSPPSGDGYTF	TGTGCCAGCAGTCCACCATCAGGGGATGGCTACACCTTC
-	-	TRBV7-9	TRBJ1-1	CASSLARGSTEAFF	TGTGCCAGCAGCTTAGCGCGGGGGAGCACTGAAGCTTTCTTT
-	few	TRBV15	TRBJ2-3	CATSRGAADTQYF	TGTGCCACCAGCAGAGGAGCGGCAGATACGCAGTATTTT
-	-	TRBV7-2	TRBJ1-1	CASSLGANWNTEAFF	TGTGCCAGCAGCTTAGGGGCGAACTGGAACACTGAAGCTTTCTTT
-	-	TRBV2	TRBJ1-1	CASRIYEGAEAFF	TGTGCCAGCAGAATTTACGAGGGAGCTGAGGCTTTCTTT
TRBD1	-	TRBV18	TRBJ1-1	CASSQTGDTEAFF	TGTGCCAGCTCACAAACAGGGGACACTGAAGCTTTCTTT
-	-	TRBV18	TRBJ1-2	CASSPRQANYGYTF	TGTGCCAGCTCACCACGACAGGCTAACTATGGCTACACCTTC
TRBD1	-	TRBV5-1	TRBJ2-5	CASSLNTGGGGETQYF	TGCGCCAGCAGCTTAAATACAGGGGGCGGAGGGGAGACCCAGTACTTC
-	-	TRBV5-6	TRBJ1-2	CASSSPHRDINYGYTF	TGTGCCAGCAGCTCTCCCCACAGGGATATTAACTATGGCTACACCTTC
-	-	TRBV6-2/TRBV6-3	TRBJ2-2	CASSQPKDSQSGGELFF	TGTGCCAGCAGCCAACCTAAGGACTCGCAGAGCGGCGGGGAGCTGTTTTTT
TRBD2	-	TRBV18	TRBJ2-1	CASSPPRLAGGYNEQFF	TGTGCCAGCTCACCACCTCGACTAGCGGGGGGCTACAATGAGCAGTTCTTC
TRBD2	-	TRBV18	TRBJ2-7	CASSPRLAGEEQYF	TGTGCCAGCTCCCCAAGGCTAGCGGGCGAGGAGCAGTACTTC
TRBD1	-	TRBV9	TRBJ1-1	CASSRDRVAFF	TGTGCCAGCAGCCGGGACAGAGTCGCTTTCTTT
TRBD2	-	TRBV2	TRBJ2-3	CASQRLAGTDTQYF	TGTGCCAGCCAGCGACTAGCGGGGACGGATACGCAGTATTTT
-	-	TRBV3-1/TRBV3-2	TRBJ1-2	CASSLRPGVNYGYTF	TGTGCCAGCAGCCTACGCCCAGGGGTTAACTATGGCTACACCTTC
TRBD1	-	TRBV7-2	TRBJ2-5	CASSLIGQVGETQYF	TGTGCCAGCAGCTTAATCGGACAGGTCGGTGAGACCCAGTACTTC
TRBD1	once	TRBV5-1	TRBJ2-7	CASTLGQASSYEQYF	TGCGCCAGCACCCTAGGACAGGCAAGCTCCTACGAGCAGTACTTC
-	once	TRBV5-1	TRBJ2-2	CASSLDTSPSTGELFF	TGCGCCAGCAGCTTGGATACTAGCCCCAGCACCGGGGAGCTGTTTTTT
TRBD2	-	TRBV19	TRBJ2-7	CASSIVGGSLYEQYF	TGTGCCAGTAGTATAGTAGGCGGGAGCCTCTACGAGCAGTACTTC
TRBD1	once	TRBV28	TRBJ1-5	CASSSASGQGINQPQHF	TGTGCCAGCAGTTCGGCGAGCGGACAGGGGATCAACCAGCCCCAGCATTTT
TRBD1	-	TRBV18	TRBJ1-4	CASSPLEQGSGEKLFF	TGTGCCAGCTCACCACTAGAACAGGGGTCTGGTGAAAAACTGTTTTTT
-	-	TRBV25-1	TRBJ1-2	CASSEWAGVDYGYTF	TGTGCCAGCAGTGAATGGGCAGGGGTGGACTATGGCTACACCTTC
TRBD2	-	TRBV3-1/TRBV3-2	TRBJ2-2	CASSRRLAVDTGELFF	TGTGCCAGCAGCCGCCGACTAGCGGTTGACACCGGGGAGCTGTTTTTT
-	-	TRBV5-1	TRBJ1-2	CASSLGGNYGYTF	TGCGCCAGCAGCTTGGGCGGAAACTATGGCTACACCTTC
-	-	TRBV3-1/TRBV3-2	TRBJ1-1	CASSQQGDTEAFF	TGTGCCAGCAGCCAACAAGGGGACACTGAAGCTTTCTTT
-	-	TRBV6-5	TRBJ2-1	CASMAGKSSYNEQFF	TGTGCCAGCATGGCGGGAAAGAGCTCCTACAATGAGCAGTTCTTC
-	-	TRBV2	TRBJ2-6	CASSLLSGANVLTF	TGTGCCAGCAGCCTGTTGAGTGGGGCCAACGTCCTGACTTTC
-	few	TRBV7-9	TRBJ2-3	CASSRPGVSTDTQYF	TGTGCCAGCAGCCGCCCGGGGGTAAGCACAGATACGCAGTATTTT
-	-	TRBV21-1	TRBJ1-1	CASSKGEGLETEAFF	TGTGCCAGCAGCAAAGGGGAGGGGCTAGAGACTGAAGCTTTCTTT
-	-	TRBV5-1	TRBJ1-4	CASSPSGANEKLFF	TGCGCCAGCAGCCCCTCAGGCGCTAATGAAAAACTGTTTTTT
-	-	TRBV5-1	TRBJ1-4	CASSFRGEEKLFF	TGCGCCAGCAGTTTCAGGGGAGAAGAAAAACTGTTTTTT
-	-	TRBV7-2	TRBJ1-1	CASSLAGAWNTEAFF	TGTGCCAGCAGCTTAGCGGGGGCGTGGAACACTGAAGCTTTCTTT
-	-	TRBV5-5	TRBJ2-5	CASSLNSQETQYF	TGTGCCAGCAGCTTGAACAGCCAAGAGACCCAGTACTTC
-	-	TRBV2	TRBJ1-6	CASRGTPGRSSYNSPLHF	TGTGCCAGCAGGGGGACACCGGGACGAAGCTCCTATAATTCACCCCTCCACTTT
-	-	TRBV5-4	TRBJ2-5	CASSLGGAGEETQYF	TGTGCCAGCAGCTTGGGTGGGGCAGGGGAAGAGACCCAGTACTTC
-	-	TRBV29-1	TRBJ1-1	CSVAGQLDTEAFF	TGCAGCGTCGCTGGACAGCTAGACACTGAAGCTTTCTTT
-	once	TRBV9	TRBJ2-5	CASSPNPYPQETQYF	TGTGCCAGCAGCCCCAACCCCTACCCCCAAGAGACCCAGTACTTC
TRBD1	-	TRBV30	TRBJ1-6	CAWSLLQGVDSPLHF	TGTGCCTGGAGTCTACTACAGGGGGTTGACTCACCCCTCCACTTT